The subject of this entry is one T cell receptor (beta chain). Its antigen is not identified. As for treatment: about 20 received Ad26.COV2.S at low or high dose, single or two shots; roughly five received placebo; per-sample allocation not given. Day 63 after the first vaccine or placebo injection was the time point for sampling. An 18-55-year-old adult in Boston served as donor. The data originate from a study of Ad26.COV2.S vaccination and SARS-CoV-2 variants. Study-wide background: COV1001, an Ad26.COV2.S trial, supplied this vaccine-arm donor. Donor got 5x10^10 or 1x10^11 viral particles of Ad26.COV2.S.

Study observations and caveats: Vaccinees reportedly had broad spike-specific CD8+ and CD4+ T cell responses.

The V gene lost 3 bases and the J gene lost 9 bases, with 6 bases spanning the gap. The CDR3 has 12 amino acids. Sequencing used immunoSEQ multiplex PCR; TCRdb keeps in-frame clones, though not all of them. The sample lists 350,000 to 450,000 clones, roughly 84% occurring once. This sequence joins TRBV12-3 or TRBV12-4 and TRBJ1-6; no clear D. Sample: peripheral blood, taken in a trial of Ad26.COV2.S vaccine versus placebo. The source is a person between 18 and 65 years old who received the Ad26.COV2.S COVID-19 vaccine or a placebo. The CDR3 sequence is CASSFISSPLHF. The CDR3 DNA reads TGTGCCAGCAGTTTTATCTCTTCACCCCTCCACTTT.